This is a list of T cell receptor beta chains from one sample in a study of blood T cell repertoires in COVID-19. Repertoires were generated with immunoSEQ multiplex PCR, while TCRdb's copy carries only in-frame clones and drops some. Seen here are about 380,000 clones, 88% observed once, and the top ten hold 1.2%. Sequencing used PBMCs or T cells enriched from blood (not recorded which). The receptor set was obtained from a woman aged 18-29 years who had recovered from COVID-19. The CDR3 runs from the conserved cysteine through the conserved F or W. A D gene is named only where the DNA matches it firmly. The size of a clone is reported for some rows only, either as once, few or many, or as a class for expanded clones.

d_gene	j_gene	abundance	v_gene	CDR3aa	CDR3nt
.	TRBJ2-3	.	TRBV28	CASSVASATDTQYF	TGTGCCAGCAGTGTAGCTAGCGCCACAGATACGCAGTATTTT
.	TRBJ1-3	few	TRBV6-5	CASSYWADSGNTIYF	TGTGCCAGCAGTTACTGGGCAGACTCTGGAAACACCATATATTTT
.	TRBJ1-4	.	TRBV15	CATSRAGIPNEKLFF	TGTGCCACCAGCAGAGCCGGGATCCCTAATGAAAAACTGTTTTTT
TRBD2	TRBJ2-7	.	TRBV5-1	CASSRIGLSGGPYYEQYF	TGCGCCAGCAGCCGAATCGGCCTTAGCGGGGGACCCTACTACGAGCAGTACTTC
TRBD1	TRBJ1-3	.	TRBV5-1	CASSGRDRGTIYF	TGCGCCAGCAGCGGACGGGACAGGGGGACCATATATTTT
.	TRBJ1-1	.	TRBV5-4	CASRIGIREAFF	TGTGCCAGCAGGATCGGGATCCGTGAAGCTTTCTTT
TRBD1	TRBJ1-4	.	TRBV7-9	CASSVNRGEEKLFF	TGTGCCAGCAGCGTAAACAGGGGAGAGGAAAAACTGTTTTTT
.	TRBJ2-5	.	TRBV12-3/TRBV12-4	CASSLAAETQYF	TGTGCCAGCAGTTTGGCCGCAGAGACCCAGTACTTC
TRBD1	TRBJ1-2	.	TRBV6-2/TRBV6-3	CASSLYRGGYTF	TGTGCCAGCAGTCTATACAGGGGAGGCTACACCTTC
.	TRBJ2-7	.	TRBV4-3	CASSQDYLGAYEQYF	TGCGCCAGCAGCCAAGATTATCTCGGGGCCTACGAGCAGTACTTC
.	TRBJ1-2	.	TRBV4-1	CASSQDTRGYGYTF	TGCGCCAGCAGCCAAGATACCAGGGGCTATGGCTACACCTTC
TRBD1	TRBJ2-7	.	TRBV19	CASSIGTGQGSYEQYF	TGTGCCAGTAGTATAGGGACGGGACAGGGTTCCTACGAGCAGTACTTC
TRBD1	TRBJ2-7	.	TRBV2	CASSLARDRKYALYEQYF	TGTGCCAGCAGCCTGGCCCGGGACAGAAAATATGCTCTCTACGAGCAGTACTTC
TRBD2	TRBJ2-1	.	TRBV3-1/TRBV3-2	CASSRWWWGGAFNEQFF	TGTGCCAGCAGCCGTTGGTGGTGGGGGGGAGCTTTCAATGAGCAGTTCTTC
TRBD1	TRBJ2-7	few	TRBV7-9	CASSRRDRGSYEQYF	TGTGCCAGCAGCCGCCGGGACAGGGGGTCCTACGAGCAGTACTTC
.	TRBJ2-3	.	TRBV20-1	CSASRVLDTDTQYF	TGCAGTGCTAGTCGGGTACTAGACACAGATACGCAGTATTTT
TRBD1	TRBJ1-1	.	TRBV7-2	CASSFQGARSEAFF	TGTGCCAGCAGCTTTCAGGGGGCGCGGAGTGAAGCTTTCTTT
.	TRBJ1-5	.	TRBV5-8	CASSPYRIGQVAQHF	TGTGCCAGCAGCCCATACAGGATAGGGCAGGTAGCCCAGCATTTT
.	TRBJ1-1	.	TRBV30	CAWSGQLNTEAFF	TGTGCCTGGAGCGGACAGCTGAACACTGAAGCTTTCTTT
.	TRBJ1-2	.	TRBV19	CASSPAGDYGYTF	TGTGCCAGTAGCCCAGCGGGGGACTATGGCTACACCTTC
.	TRBJ2-1	.	TRBV4-3	CASSRRKGNEQFF	TGCGCCAGCAGCCGGCGGAAGGGGAATGAGCAGTTCTTC
.	TRBJ2-1	.	TRBV4-2	CASSHMDLAYNEQFF	TGTGCCAGCAGCCATATGGACTTGGCCTACAATGAGCAGTTCTTC
.	TRBJ2-7	.	TRBV29-1	CSAILRSASYEQYF	TGCAGCGCGATTCTTAGGTCAGCGTCCTACGAGCAGTACTTC
TRBD1	TRBJ1-2	.	TRBV5-1	CASSLDRGTNYGYTF	TGCGCCAGCAGCTTGGACAGGGGCACTAACTATGGCTACACCTTC
.	TRBJ2-1	.	TRBV6-5	CASSYSNRVGYNEQFF	TGTGCCAGCAGTTACTCAAACAGGGTGGGGTACAATGAGCAGTTCTTC
TRBD1	TRBJ1-4	.	TRBV3-1/TRBV3-2	CATWTGTDNEKLFF	TGTGCCACCTGGACCGGGACAGATAATGAAAAACTGTTTTTT
TRBD1	TRBJ1-5	.	TRBV15	CATSTDRSNQPQHF	TGTGCCACCAGCACGGACAGGAGCAATCAGCCCCAGCATTTT
.	TRBJ1-2	.	TRBV7-3	CASAISGAERGGYTF	TGTGCCAGCGCCATATCTGGGGCAGAGCGGGGAGGCTACACCTTC
TRBD1	TRBJ1-6	.	TRBV6-5	CASSYLGQGGNSPLHF	TGTGCCAGCAGTTACTTAGGACAGGGGGGAAATTCACCCCTCCACTTT
TRBD1	TRBJ1-1	.	TRBV14	CASSSPTDRGYFDTEAFF	TGTGCCAGCAGCTCCCCAACGGACAGGGGGTATTTCGACACTGAAGCTTTCTTT
.	TRBJ1-3	.	TRBV4-3	CASSQDLFRNTIYF	TGCGCCAGCAGCCAAGATCTTTTCCGAAACACCATATATTTT
.	TRBJ2-3	once	TRBV4-1	CASSGADTQYF	TGCGCCAGCAGCGGAGCAGATACGCAGTATTTT
TRBD1	TRBJ1-6	.	TRBV10-3	CAIAPRSSPGQGRYNSPLHF	TGTGCCATCGCTCCAAGGTCCTCACCGGGACAGGGCCGCTATAATTCACCCCTCCACTTT
TRBD2	TRBJ2-1	.	TRBV19	CASSIRSGGHDEQFF	TGTGCCAGTAGTATAAGGAGCGGGGGTCACGATGAGCAGTTCTTC
.	TRBJ1-3	.	TRBV12-3/TRBV12-4	CASRGAGNTIYF	TGTGCCAGCAGGGGCGCTGGAAACACCATATATTTT
TRBD1	TRBJ2-4	.	TRBV18	CASSLGTGAKNIQYF	TGTGCCAGCTCACTAGGGACAGGAGCCAAAAACATTCAGTACTTC
.	TRBJ1-6	.	TRBV5-1	CASSLAGQTYNSPLHF	TGCGCCAGCAGCTTGGCAGGTCAGACCTATAATTCACCCCTCCACTTT
.	TRBJ1-6	.	TRBV7-9	CASSLAEFPSSDNSPLHF	TGTGCCAGCAGCTTAGCTGAGTTCCCCTCCTCGGATAATTCACCCCTCCACTTT
.	TRBJ1-6	once	TRBV28	CASSLMGDPSSYNSPLHF	TGTGCCAGCAGTTTGATGGGAGATCCCAGCTCCTATAATTCACCCCTCCACTTT
TRBD1	TRBJ2-7	.	TRBV6-6	CASSYGQGLLDREQYF	TGTGCCAGCAGCTACGGACAGGGCCTTCTCGACCGAGAGCAGTACTTC
TRBD1	TRBJ2-4	once	TRBV28	CASSPGQGNIQYF	TGTGCCAGCAGCCCGGGACAGGGAAACATTCAGTACTTC
TRBD2	TRBJ2-7	.	TRBV30	CAWSRGGGGAHEQYF	TGTGCCTGGAGTAGAGGCGGCGGGGGGGCCCACGAGCAGTACTTC